This entry features one T cell receptor beta chain sequence. These data come from a study of blood T cell repertoires in COVID-19. Study at large: Whether acute or convalescent, the COVID-19 samples came from the United States, Italy and Spain.

Participant ages covered about 18 to 95 years across approximately 25 US areas. Each participant's cohort was designated according to participant-reported clinical history. Recovered status in Cohort 3 required two negative PCRs, clearance, or symptom resolution. Trimming stripped 5 bases from V and 0 bases from J, with 7 bases between. This CDR3 comprises 13 residues. Germline loops: CDR1 SGHNT, CDR2 YENEEA. Sequencing used immunoSEQ multiplex PCR; TCRdb keeps in-frame clones, though not all of them. Of nearly 200,000 clones listed, 80% to 85% are singletons. The TCR was taken from a middle-aged man who had recovered from COVID-19. Input material: PBMCs or T cells enriched from blood (not recorded which). The genes are TRBV11-3 and TRBJ1-1; no firm D call. The CDR3 spells CASSLKMNTEAFF. The CDR3 nucleotides are TGTGCCAGCAGCCTAAAAATGAACACTGAAGCTTTCTTT.